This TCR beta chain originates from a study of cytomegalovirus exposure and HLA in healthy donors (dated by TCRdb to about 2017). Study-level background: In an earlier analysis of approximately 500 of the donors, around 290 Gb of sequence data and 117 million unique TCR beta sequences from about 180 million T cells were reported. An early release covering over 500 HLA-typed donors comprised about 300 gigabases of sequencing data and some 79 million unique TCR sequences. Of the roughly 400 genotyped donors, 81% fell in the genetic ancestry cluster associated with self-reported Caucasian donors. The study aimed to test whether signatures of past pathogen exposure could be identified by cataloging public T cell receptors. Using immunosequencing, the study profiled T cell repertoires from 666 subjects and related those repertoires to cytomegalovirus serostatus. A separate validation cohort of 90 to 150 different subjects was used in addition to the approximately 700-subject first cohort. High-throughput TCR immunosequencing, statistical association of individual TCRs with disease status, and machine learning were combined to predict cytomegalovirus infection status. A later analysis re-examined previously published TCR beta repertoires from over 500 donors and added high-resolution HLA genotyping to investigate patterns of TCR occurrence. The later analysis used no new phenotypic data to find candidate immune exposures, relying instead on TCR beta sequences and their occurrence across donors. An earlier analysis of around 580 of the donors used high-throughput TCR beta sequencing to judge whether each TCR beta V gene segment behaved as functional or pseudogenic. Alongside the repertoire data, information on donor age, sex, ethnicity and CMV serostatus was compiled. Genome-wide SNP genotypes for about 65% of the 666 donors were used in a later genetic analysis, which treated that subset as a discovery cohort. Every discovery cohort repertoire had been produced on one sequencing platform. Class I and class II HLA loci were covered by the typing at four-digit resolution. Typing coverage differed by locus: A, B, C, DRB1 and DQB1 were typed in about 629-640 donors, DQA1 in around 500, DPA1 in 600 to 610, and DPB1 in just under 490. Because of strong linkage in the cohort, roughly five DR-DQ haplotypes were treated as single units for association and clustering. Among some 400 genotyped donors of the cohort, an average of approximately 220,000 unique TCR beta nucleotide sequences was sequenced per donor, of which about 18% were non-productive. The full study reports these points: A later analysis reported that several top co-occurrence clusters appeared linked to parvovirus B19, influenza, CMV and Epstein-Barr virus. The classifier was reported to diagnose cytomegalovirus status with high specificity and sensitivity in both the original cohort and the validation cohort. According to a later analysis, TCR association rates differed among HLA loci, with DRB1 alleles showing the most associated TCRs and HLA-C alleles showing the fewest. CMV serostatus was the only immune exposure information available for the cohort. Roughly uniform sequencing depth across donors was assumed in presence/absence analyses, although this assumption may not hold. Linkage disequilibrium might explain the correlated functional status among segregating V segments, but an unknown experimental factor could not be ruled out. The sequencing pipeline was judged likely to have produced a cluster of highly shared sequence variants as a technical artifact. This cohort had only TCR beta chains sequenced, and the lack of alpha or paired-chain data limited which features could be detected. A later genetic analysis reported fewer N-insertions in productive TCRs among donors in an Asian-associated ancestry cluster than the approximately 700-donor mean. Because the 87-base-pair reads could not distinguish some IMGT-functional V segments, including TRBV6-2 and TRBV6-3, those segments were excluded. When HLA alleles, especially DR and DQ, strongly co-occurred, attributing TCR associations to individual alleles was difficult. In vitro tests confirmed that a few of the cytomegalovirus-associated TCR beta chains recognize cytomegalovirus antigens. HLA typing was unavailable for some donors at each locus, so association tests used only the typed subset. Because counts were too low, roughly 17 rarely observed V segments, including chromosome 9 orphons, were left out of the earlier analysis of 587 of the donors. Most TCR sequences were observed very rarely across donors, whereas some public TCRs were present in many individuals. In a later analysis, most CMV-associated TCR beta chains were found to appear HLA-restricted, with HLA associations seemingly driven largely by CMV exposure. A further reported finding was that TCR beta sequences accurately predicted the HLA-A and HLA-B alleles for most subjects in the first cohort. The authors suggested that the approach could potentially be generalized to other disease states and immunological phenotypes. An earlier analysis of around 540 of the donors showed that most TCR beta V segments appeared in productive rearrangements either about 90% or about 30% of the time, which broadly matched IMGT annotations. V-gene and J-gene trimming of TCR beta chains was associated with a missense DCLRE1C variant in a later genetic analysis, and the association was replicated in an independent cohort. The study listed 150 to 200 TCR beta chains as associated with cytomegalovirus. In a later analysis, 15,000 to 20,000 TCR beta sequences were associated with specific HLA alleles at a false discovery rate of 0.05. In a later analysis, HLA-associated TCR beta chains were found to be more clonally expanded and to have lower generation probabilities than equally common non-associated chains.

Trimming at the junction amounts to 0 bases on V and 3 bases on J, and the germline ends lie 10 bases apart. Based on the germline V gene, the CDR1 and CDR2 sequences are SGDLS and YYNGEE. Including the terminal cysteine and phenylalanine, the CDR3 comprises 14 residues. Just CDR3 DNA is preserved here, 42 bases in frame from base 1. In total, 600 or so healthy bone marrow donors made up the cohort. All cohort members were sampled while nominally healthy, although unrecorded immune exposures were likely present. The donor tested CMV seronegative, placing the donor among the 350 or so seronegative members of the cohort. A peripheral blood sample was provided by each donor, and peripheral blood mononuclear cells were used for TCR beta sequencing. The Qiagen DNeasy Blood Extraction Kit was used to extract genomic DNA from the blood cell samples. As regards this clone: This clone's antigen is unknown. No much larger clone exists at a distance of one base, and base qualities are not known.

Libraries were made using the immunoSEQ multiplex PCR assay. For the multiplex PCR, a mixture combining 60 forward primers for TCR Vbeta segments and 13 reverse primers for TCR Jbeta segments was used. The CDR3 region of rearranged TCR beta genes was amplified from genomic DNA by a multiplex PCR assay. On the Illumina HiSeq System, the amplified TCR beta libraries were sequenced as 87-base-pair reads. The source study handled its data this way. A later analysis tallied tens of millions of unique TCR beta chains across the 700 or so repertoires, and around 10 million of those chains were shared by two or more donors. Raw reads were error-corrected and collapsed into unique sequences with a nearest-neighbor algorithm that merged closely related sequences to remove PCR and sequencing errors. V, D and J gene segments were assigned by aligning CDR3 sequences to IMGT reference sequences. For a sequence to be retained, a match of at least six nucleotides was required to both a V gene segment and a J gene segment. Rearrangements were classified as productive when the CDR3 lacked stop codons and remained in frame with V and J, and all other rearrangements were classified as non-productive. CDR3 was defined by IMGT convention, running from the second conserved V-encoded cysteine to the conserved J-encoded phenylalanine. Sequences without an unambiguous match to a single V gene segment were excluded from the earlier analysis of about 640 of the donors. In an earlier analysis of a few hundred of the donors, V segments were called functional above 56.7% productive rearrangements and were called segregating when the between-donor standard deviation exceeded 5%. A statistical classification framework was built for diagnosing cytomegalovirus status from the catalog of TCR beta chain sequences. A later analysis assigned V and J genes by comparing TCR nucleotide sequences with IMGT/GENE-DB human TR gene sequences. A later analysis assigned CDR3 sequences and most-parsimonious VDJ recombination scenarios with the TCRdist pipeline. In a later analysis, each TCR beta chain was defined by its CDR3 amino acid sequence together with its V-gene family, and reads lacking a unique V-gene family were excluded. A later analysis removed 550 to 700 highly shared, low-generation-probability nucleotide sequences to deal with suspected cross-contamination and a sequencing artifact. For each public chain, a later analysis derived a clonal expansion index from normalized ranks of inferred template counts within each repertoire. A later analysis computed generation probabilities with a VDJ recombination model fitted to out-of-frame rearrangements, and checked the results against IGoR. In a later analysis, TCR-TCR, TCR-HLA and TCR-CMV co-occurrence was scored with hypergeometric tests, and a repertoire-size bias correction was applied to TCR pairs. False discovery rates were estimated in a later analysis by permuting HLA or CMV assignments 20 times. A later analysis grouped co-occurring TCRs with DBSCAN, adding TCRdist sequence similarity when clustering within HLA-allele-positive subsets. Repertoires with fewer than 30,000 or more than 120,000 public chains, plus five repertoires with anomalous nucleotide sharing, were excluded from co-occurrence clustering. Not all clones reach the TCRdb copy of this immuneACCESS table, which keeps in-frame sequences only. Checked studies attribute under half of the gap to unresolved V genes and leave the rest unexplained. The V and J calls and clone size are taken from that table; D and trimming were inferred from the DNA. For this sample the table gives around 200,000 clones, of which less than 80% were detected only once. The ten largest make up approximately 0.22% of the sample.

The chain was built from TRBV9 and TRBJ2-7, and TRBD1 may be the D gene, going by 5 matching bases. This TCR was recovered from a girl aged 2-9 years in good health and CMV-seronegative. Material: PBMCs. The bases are TGTGCCAGCAGCGTAGGGGAACAGGTCTACGAGCAGTACTTC. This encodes CASSVGEQVYEQYF.